Listed below are T cell receptor beta chains from one sample, sequenced in a study of blood T cell repertoires in COVID-19. Some clones are missing from TCRdb's copy, which holds only in-frame ones; the method was immunoSEQ multiplex PCR. The sample includes roughly 63,000 clones, 70% to 85% seen only once; the top ten take about 31%. The sample taken for sequencing was peripheral blood. Receptors originate from a human donor in a cohort sampled during active COVID-19. Each CDR3 is given with its conserved first and last residue. The order of the fields is D gene, J gene, clone size, CDR3 length, V gene, CDR3 DNA, CDR3 protein. A D gene is named only where the DNA matches it firmly. The listing skips clone size in some rows; elsewhere it reads once, few, many or a size class.

TRBD2 TRBJ2-1 NA 19 TRBV5-5 TGTGCCAGCAGCTTGCCGAACCTAGCTGGCGGGAGTACGAATCGCGAGCAGTTCTTC CASSLPNLAGGSTNREQFF
NA TRBJ2-1 NA 14 TRBV11-2 TGTGCCAGCAGCTTAGATCTCCTAGCCCTTGAGCAGTTCTTC CASSLDLLALEQFF
NA TRBJ1-1 once 15 TRBV6-4 TGTGCCAGCAGCAGTGGTAGGGCAGGGGCCCCTGAAGCTTTCTTT CASSSGRAGAPEAFF
NA TRBJ1-5 few 17 TRBV28 TGTGCCAGCAGTTCCGTCACGAAGGGGGTCAGCAATCAGCCCCAGCATTTT CASSSVTKGVSNQPQHF
TRBD2 TRBJ2-1 NA 16 TRBV28 TGTGCCAGCAGCTCCCCCGGGACTAGCGGTTACAATGAGCAGTTCTTC CASSSPGTSGYNEQFF
NA TRBJ1-1 NA 11 TRBV7-2 TGTGCCAGCAGACTATCTGTCGAGGCTTTCTTT CASRLSVEAFF
TRBD1 TRBJ2-7 NA 15 TRBV9 TGTGCCAGCAGCGTGAGCCCGGACAGGGTGAGCGAGCAGTACTTC CASSVSPDRVSEQYF
NA TRBJ2-2 few 14 TRBV3-1/TRBV3-2 TGTGCCAGCAGCCGGACAGCGAACACCGGGGAGCTGTTTTTT CASSRTANTGELFF
NA TRBJ1-1 NA 13 TRBV7-6 TGTGCCAGCAGCTTAGCCGGGACTCGCGAGCTTTTCTTT CASSLAGTRELFF
NA TRBJ1-2 NA 11 TRBV30 TGTGCCTGGGGGGAGGGGTATGGCTACACCTTC CAWGEGYGYTF
NA TRBJ1-6 NA 14 TRBV6-5 TGTGCCAGCACGAGGGTCCTCGAAAATTCACCCCTCCACTTT CASTRVLENSPLHF
NA TRBJ2-7 NA 13 TRBV2 TGTGCCAGCACCGGGGGACTCTCCTACGAGCAGTACTTC CASTGGLSYEQYF
NA TRBJ1-5 NA 15 TRBV6-4 TGTGCCAGCAGTGTCTCACCCTCCCCCGGTCAGCCCCAGCATTTT CASSVSPSPGQPQHF
NA TRBJ1-1 NA 14 TRBV7-9 TGTGCCAGCAGCTTACCAGGGCTGAACACTGAAGCTTTCTTT CASSLPGLNTEAFF
NA TRBJ1-1 NA 14 TRBV10-3 TGTGCCATCAGTGGGGTTCAGGGTGCCACTGAAGCTTTCTTT CAISGVQGATEAFF
TRBD1 TRBJ2-6 NA 16 TRBV29-1 TGCAGCGTCGGTGGGACAGGGGGCTTTGGGGCCAACGTCCTGACTTTC CSVGGTGGFGANVLTF
TRBD2 TRBJ2-7 NA 15 TRBV5-4 TGTGCCAGCAGACCGGGACTAGCGGGAGTCGACGAGCAGTACTTC CASRPGLAGVDEQYF
NA TRBJ2-7 NA 13 TRBV6-2/TRBV6-3 TGTGCCAGCAGTTCCCTTAGGGGCTACGAGCAGTACTTC CASSSLRGYEQYF
TRBD1 TRBJ1-5 NA 15 TRBV2 TGTGCCAGCAGCGCAGGGGGCTATAGCAATCAGCCCCAGCATTTT CASSAGGYSNQPQHF
NA TRBJ1-1 NA 14 TRBV3-1/TRBV3-2 TGTGCCAGCAGCCCGCCAGTGCCAGGAACTGAAGCTTTCTTT CASSPPVPGTEAFF
NA TRBJ1-5 NA 14 TRBV7-8 TGTGCCAGCAGCCGAGAGGGGCGGTCTCAGCCCCAGCATTTT CASSREGRSQPQHF
NA TRBJ2-7 NA 17 TRBV27 TGTGCCAGCAGTTTAAAGGGATCGCGGGCAAGAACCTACGAGCAGTACTTC CASSLKGSRARTYEQYF
NA TRBJ2-7 NA 13 TRBV7-8 TGTGCCAGCAGCTCTGGACACCTCTACGAGCAGTACTTC CASSSGHLYEQYF
NA TRBJ1-6 NA 14 TRBV5-1 TGCGCCAGCAGTTTCGTGGACGGGGATTCACCCCTCCACTTT CASSFVDGDSPLHF
NA TRBJ2-1 NA 13 TRBV4-1 TGCGCCAGCAGCTTATCCGGGGAAGAGGAGCAGTTCTTC CASSLSGEEEQFF
NA TRBJ2-4 NA 16 TRBV14 TGTGCCAGCAGCCAAGATAAAGGACTGTCCAAAAACATTCAGTACTTC CASSQDKGLSKNIQYF
TRBD1 TRBJ1-1 NA 16 TRBV3-1/TRBV3-2 TGTGCCAGCAGCCTTTCGACAGGGGGCGCCGGCACTGAAGCTTTCTTT CASSLSTGGAGTEAFF
TRBD1 TRBJ2-1 NA 16 TRBV30 TGTGCCTGGAGCGAGCCTTGGAGTCCCAGGGACAGTGAGCAGTTCTTC CAWSEPWSPRDSEQFF
NA TRBJ2-7 NA 13 TRBV7-2 TGTGCCAGCAGCTTAGTCCCGGGTGGGGAGCAGTACTTC CASSLVPGGEQYF
TRBD2 TRBJ2-5 NA 16 TRBV3-1/TRBV3-2 TGTGCCAGCAGCCAAGGGCAGACTAGCGGGAGAGAGACCCAGTACTTC CASSQGQTSGRETQYF
TRBD1 TRBJ2-3 NA 16 TRBV7-2 TGTGCCAGCAGCTTTCCGGGACAGGGGGTCTCAGATACGCAGTATTTT CASSFPGQGVSDTQYF
TRBD2 TRBJ2-3 NA 16 TRBV5-1 TGCGCCAGCAGCTTGGAGGGCGGGAGTAGGACAGATACGCAGTATTTT CASSLEGGSRTDTQYF
NA TRBJ2-6 NA 15 TRBV10-2 TGCGCCAGCAGGCCAGGCCTCTCTGGGGCCAACGTCCTGACTTTC CASRPGLSGANVLTF
TRBD2 TRBJ2-2 NA 15 TRBV7-6 TGTGCCAGCAGCTTAGTTGCGGGAGGGCGCGGGGAGCTGTTTTTT CASSLVAGGRGELFF
TRBD1 TRBJ2-1 NA 15 TRBV11-1 TGTGCCAGCAGTCCCCGGGACAGCTCCTACAATGAGCAGTTCTTC CASSPRDSSYNEQFF
NA TRBJ2-2 NA 17 TRBV11-2 TGTGCCAGCAGCTTAGATGGTTTCCGGGGGGCGGCGGGGGAGCTGTTTTTT CASSLDGFRGAAGELFF
NA TRBJ1-6 few 13 TRBV19 TGTGCCAGTAGGGCGCAGGGTCGTCCACCCCTCCACTTT CASRAQGRPPLHF
NA TRBJ1-2 NA 17 TRBV11-2 TGTGCCAGCAGCTTAGGAGGGAACAGGGCACTTTTCTATGGCTACACCTTC CASSLGGNRALFYGYTF
NA TRBJ1-2 once 14 TRBV30 TGTGCCTGGACCCCTGGAGGGCCCCAGGGTGGCTACACCTTC CAWTPGGPQGGYTF
NA TRBJ2-7 NA 13 TRBV15 TGTGCCACCAGCCTCACGCCGGGCTACGAGCAGTACTTC CATSLTPGYEQYF